The clone carrying this TCR beta chain was observed a handful of times. This entry is derived from a study of OX40 agonist ivuxolimab in advanced cancers. Background on the study: Eligibility rules accepted prior anti-PD-1, anti-PD-L1 or anti-CTLA-4 therapy, and 30% to 40% had some.

The CDR3 is 11 residues long. Trimming removed 7 bases at V and 12 bases at J, with 10 bases between. The V gene's germline CDR1 is MNHNY and CDR2 SVGAGI (reference sequence). Sequencing was performed with immunoSEQ multiplex PCR; in TCRdb, only in-frame clones are kept and a portion is missing. Of roughly 63,000 clones in the sample, over 80% were seen once. This specimen was CD4+ or CD8+ T cells sorted from blood, taken in a trial of the OX40 agonist ivuxolimab. The TCR was taken from an adult with an advanced solid tumor such as melanoma, head and neck, liver or kidney cancer. V usage is TRBV6-6 and J usage is TRBJ1-6; D possibly corresponds to TRBD1 (5 bases). CDR3 sequence: CASMGGEPLHF. CDR3 sequence (DNA): TGTGCCAGCATGGGGGGGGAACCCCTCCACTTT.